This TCR beta chain came from a study of T cell changes during pregnancy in multiple sclerosis. The germline CDR1 and CDR2 sequences are LNHDA and SQIVND (reference sequence). The CDR3 has 13 amino acids. Trimming removed 5 bases from V and 2 bases from J; junction bases left unmatched: 2. Method: immunoSEQ multiplex PCR; TCRdb's copy keeps in-frame clones and lacks some. The sample contains 90,000 to 120,000 clones, 85% to 95% of which appear only once. The TCR comes from a female donor with multiple sclerosis, enrolled in a pregnancy study. This specimen was peripheral blood, taken in the second trimester of pregnancy. V and J are TRBV19 and TRBJ2-7, with TRBD2 matching 8 bases. CDR3 in amino acids: CASSAGLAYEQYF. The DNA for the CDR3 is TGTGCCAGTAGTGCGGGACTAGCCTACGAGCAGTACTTC.